The sequence of this T cell receptor beta chain was determined in a study of T cell responses to AZD1222 COVID-19 vaccine. The study, taken as a whole, reports: The study found vaccine-associated CD4 TCRs spanning spike, dominant at 160-218 and 743-854. Donors were chiefly white British, with a greater number of females, and clonal diversity was perhaps underestimated. Nearly half of spike-specific TCRs reportedly go after variant regions that carry no mutations.

Sequencing was performed with immunoSEQ multiplex PCR; in TCRdb, only in-frame clones are kept and a portion is missing. The table records about 85,000 clones, approximately 87% of them present only once. About this clone itself: What it binds is unknown.

This CDR3 spans 13 amino acids. Germline CDR1 SGHDT, CDR2 YYEEEE. The V gene lost 0 bases and the J gene lost 7 bases, with 11 bases spanning the gap. The sequenced sample was peripheral blood, obtained on day 0 of AZD1222 vaccination. The source of this sequence is an adult in good health. The rearrangement uses TRBV5-6 and TRBJ2-7, with D perhaps matching TRBD2 (5 bases). CDR3 loop: CASSLVAPGEQYF. CDR3 in DNA: TGTGCCAGCAGCTTGGTGGCCCCGGGGGAGCAGTACTTC. Combining the CDR3 with reference TRBV5-6 and TRBJ2-7 gives the whole variable domain DAGVTQSPTHLIKTRGQQVTLRCSPKSGHDTVSWYQQALGQGPQFIFQYYEEEERQRGNFPDRFSGHQFPNYSSELNVNALLLGDSALYLCASSLVAPGEQYFGPGTRLTVT.